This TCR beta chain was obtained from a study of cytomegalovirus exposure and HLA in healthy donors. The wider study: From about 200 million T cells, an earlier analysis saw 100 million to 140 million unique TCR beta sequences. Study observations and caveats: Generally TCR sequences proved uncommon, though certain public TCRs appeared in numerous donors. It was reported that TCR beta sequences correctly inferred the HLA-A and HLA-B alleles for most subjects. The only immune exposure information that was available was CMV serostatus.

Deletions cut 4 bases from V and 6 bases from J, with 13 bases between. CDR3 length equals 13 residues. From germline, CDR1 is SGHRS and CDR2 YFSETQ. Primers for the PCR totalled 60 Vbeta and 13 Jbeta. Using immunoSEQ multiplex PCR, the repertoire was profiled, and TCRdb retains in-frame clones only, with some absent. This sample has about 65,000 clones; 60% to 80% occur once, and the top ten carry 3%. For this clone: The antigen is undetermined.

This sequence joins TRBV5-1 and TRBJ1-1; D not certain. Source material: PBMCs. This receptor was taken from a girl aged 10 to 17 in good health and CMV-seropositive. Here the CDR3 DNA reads TGCGCCAGCAGCGCAGGAAAATCCGCTGAAGCTTTCTTT. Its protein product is CASSAGKSAEAFF. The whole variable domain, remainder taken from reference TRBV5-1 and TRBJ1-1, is KAGVTQTPRYLIKTRGQQVTLSCSPISGHRSVSWYQQTPGQGLQFLFEYFSETQRNKGNFPGRFSGRQFSNSRSEMNVSTLELGDSALYLCASSAGKSAEAFFGQGTRLTVV.